The T cell receptor (beta chain) under discussion was sequenced for a study of blood T cell repertoires in COVID-19. This clone is medium-sized by share. Assay: immunoSEQ multiplex PCR; the TCRdb copy retains only in-frame clones and omits some. Found here are 250,000 or so clones, about nine tenths of them singletons; the top ten hold about 2.6%. The V gene's germline CDR1 is SNHLY and CDR2 FYNNEI. The ends lost 7 bases at V and 4 bases at J; junction bases unmatched: 24. The CDR3 loop spans 20 amino acids. V is TRBV2 and J is TRBJ1-2, with 10 bases that match TRBD1. The source material was PBMCs or T cells enriched from blood (not recorded which). This TCR came from a woman between 18 and 29 years old who had recovered from COVID-19. CDR3 residues: CASKAPGPFDGTGVGYGYTF. For the CDR3, the DNA is TGTGCCAGCAAAGCGCCCGGCCCCTTCGACGGGACAGGGGTTGGCTATGGCTACACCTTC. The entire variable domain, with the rest obtained from reference TRBV2 and TRBJ1-2, is as follows: EPEVTQTPSHQVTQMGQEVILRCVPISNHLYFYWYRQILGQKVEFLVSFYNNEISEKSEIFDDQFSVERPDGSNFTLKIRSTKLEDSAMYFCASKAPGPFDGTGVGYGYTFGSGTRLTVV.